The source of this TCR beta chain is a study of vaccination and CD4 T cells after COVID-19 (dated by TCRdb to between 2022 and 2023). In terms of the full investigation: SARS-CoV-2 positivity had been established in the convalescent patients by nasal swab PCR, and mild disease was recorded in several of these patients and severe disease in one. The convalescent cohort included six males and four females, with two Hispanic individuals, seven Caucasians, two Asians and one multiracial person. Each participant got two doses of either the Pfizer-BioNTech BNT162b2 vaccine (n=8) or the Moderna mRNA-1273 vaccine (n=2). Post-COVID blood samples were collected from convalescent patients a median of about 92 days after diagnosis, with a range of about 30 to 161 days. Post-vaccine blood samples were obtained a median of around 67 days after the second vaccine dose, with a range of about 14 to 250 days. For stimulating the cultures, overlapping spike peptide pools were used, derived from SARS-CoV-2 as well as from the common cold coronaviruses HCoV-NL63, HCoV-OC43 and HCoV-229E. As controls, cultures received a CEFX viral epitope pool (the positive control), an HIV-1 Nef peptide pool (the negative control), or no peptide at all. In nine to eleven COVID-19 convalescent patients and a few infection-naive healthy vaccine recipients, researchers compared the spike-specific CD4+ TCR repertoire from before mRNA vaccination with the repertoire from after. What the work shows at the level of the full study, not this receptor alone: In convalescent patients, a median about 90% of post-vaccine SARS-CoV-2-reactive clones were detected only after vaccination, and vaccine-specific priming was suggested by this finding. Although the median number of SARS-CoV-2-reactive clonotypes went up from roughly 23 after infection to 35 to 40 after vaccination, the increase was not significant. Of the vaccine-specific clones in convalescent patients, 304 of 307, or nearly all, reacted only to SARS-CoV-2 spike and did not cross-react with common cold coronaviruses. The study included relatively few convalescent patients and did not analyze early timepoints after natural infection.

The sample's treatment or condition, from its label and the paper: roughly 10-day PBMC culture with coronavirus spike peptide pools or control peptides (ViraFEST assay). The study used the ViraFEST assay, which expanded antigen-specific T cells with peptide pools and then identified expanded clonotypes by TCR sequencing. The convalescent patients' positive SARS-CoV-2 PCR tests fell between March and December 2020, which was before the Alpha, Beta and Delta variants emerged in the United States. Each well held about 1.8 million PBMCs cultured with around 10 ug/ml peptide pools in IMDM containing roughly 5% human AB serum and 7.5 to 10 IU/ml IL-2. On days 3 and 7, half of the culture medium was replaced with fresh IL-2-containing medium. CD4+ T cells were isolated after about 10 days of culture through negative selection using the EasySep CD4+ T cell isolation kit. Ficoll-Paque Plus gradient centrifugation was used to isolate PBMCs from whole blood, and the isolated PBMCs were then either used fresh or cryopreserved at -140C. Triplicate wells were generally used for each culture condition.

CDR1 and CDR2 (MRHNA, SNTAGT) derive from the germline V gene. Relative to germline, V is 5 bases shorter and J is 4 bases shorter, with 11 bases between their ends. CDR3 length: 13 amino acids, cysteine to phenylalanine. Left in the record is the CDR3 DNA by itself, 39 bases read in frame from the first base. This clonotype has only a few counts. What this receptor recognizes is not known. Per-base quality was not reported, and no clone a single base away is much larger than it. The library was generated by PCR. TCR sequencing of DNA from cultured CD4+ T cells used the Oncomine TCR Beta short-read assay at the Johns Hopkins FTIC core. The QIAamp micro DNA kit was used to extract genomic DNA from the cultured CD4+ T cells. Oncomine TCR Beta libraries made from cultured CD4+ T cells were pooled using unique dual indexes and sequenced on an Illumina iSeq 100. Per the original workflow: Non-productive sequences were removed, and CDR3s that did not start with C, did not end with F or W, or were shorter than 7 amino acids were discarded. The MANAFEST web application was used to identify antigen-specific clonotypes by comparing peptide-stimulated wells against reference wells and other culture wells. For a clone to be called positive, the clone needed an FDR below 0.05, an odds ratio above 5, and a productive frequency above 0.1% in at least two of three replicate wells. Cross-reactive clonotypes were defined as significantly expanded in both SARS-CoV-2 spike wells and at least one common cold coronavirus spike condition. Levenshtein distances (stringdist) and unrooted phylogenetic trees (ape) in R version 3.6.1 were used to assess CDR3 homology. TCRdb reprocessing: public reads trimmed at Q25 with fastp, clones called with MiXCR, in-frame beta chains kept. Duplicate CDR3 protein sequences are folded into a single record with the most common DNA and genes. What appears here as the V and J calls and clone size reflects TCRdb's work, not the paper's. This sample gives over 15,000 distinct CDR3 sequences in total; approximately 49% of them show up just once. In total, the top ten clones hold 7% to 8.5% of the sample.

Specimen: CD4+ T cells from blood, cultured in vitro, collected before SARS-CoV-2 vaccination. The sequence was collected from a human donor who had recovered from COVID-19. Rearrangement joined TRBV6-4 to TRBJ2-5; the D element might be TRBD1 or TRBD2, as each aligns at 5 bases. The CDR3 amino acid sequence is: CASSKTGGETQYF. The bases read TGTGCCAGCAGTAAGACTGGGGGAGAGACCCAGTACTTC.